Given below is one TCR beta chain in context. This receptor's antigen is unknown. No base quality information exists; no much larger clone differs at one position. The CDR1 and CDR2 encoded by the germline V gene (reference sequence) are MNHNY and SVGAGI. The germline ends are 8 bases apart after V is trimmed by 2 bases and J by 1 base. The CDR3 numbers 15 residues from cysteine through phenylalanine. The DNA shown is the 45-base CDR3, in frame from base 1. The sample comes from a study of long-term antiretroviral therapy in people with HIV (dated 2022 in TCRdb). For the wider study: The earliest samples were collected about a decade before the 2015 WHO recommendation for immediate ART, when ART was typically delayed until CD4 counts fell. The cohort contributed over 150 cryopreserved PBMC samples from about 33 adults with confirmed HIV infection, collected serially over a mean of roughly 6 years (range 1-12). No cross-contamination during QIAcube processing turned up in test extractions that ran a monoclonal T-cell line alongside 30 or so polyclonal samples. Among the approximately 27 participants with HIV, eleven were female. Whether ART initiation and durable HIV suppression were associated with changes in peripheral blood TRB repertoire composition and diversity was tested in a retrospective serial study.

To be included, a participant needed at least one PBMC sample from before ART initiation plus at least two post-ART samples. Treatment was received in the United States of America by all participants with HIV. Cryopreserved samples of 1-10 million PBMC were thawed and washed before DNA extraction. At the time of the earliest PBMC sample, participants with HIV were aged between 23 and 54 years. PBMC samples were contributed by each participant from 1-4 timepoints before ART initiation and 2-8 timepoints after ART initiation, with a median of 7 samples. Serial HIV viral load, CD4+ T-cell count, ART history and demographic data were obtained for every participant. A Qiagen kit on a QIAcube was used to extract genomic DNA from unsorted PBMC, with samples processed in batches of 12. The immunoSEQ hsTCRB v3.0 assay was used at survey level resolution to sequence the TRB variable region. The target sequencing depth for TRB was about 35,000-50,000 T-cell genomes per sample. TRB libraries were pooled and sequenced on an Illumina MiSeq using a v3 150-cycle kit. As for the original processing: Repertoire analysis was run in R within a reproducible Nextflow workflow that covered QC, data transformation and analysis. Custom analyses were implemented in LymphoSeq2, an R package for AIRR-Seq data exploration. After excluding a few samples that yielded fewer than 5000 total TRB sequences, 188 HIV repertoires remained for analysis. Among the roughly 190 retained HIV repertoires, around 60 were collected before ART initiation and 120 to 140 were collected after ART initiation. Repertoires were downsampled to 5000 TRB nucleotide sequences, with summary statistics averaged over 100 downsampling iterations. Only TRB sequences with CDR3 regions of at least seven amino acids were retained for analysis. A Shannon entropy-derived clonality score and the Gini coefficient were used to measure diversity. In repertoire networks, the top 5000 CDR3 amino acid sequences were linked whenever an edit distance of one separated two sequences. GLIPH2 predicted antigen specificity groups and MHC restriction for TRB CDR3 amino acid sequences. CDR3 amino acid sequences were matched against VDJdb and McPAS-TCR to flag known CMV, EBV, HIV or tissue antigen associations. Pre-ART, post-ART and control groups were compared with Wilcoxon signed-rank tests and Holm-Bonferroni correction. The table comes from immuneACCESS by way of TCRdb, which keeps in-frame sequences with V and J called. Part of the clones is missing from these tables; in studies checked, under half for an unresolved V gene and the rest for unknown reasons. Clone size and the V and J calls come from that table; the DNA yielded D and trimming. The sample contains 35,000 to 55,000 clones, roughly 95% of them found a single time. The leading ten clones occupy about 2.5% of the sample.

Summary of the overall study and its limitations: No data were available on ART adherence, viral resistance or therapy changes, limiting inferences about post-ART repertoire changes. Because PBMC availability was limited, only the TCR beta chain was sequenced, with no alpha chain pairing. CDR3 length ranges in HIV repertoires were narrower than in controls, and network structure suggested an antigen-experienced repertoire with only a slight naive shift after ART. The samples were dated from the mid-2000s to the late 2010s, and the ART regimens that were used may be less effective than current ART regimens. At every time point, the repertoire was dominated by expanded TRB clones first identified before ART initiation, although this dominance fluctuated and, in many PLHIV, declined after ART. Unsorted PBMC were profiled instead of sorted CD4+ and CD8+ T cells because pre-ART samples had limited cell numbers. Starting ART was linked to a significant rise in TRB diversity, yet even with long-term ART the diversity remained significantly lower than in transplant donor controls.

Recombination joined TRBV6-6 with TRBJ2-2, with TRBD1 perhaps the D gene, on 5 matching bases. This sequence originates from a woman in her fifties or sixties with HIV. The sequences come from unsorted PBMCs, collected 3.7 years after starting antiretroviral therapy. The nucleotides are TGTGCCAGCAGTTACAGGACAATGAACACCGGGGAGCTGTTTTTT. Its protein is CASSYRTMNTGELFF.